Below are 4 T cell receptor beta chains sequenced from a single sample in a study of blood T cell repertoires in COVID-19. Clones were read by immunoSEQ multiplex PCR, and TCRdb kept only the in-frame ones, dropping some. The sample has approximately 250,000 clones; around 89% are singletons. The sequenced sample was PBMCs or T cells enriched from blood (not recorded which). The source is a woman in her sixties in a cohort exposed to, infected with or recovered from COVID-19 (not recorded which).

This clone was observed once. The chain employs TRBV9 and TRBJ1-3; TRBD1 matches 9 bases. CDR1 and CDR2 from the germline V gene are SGDLS and YYNGEE. The CDR3 loop spans 15 amino acids. V was pared by 1 base and J by 2 bases, with 1 base of the junction left unmatched. The CDR3, as DNA: TGTGCCAGCAGCGTACGGACAGGGGCTGGAAACACCATATATTTT. Translating gives CASSVRTGAGNTIYF.

This rearrangement joins TRBV7-3 to TRBJ1-5; D uncertain. The CDR3 is 16 amino acids. Trimming removed 5 bases from V and 2 bases from J, with 16 bases in between. Germline CDR1 and CDR2: SGHTA and FQGTGA. Written as DNA, the CDR3 is TGTGCCAGCAGCCCCCGGGAGCTAGTGGGCAATCAGCCCCAGCATTTT. As protein: CASSPRELVGNQPQHF.

J is TRBJ2-7 and V is TRBV28; D unresolved. The CDR3 is 13 residues long. The germline gives CDR1 MDHEN, CDR2 SYDVKM. V was trimmed by 7 bases and J by 0 bases, leaving 10 bases between them. In nucleotides, the CDR3 is TGTGCCAGCACCCTAACTAACTCCTACGAGCAGTACTTC. Translation: CASTLTNSYEQYF.

The V and J genes are TRBV27 and TRBJ2-7, with TRBD2 matching over 10 bases. The V segment lost 2 bases and the J segment 6 bases; nucleotides outside the gene matches: 28. The CDR3 contains 22 residues. Germline CDR1 and CDR2: MNHEY and SMNVEV (reference sequence). CDR3: CASSLETWVASGSAEIHCEQYF. The CDR3 DNA is TGTGCCAGCAGTTTAGAGACATGGGTGGCTAGCGGGAGTGCGGAAATTCATTGCGAGCAGTACTTC.